This T cell receptor (beta chain) was profiled in a study of shared clonotypes between healthy human individuals. On this clone itself: The antigen is unknown.

Findings and limits, study-wide: A generally larger estimated richness was seen in naive subsets than in memory subsets. Non-shared clonotypes were found to have lower generation probabilities than the clonotypes that were shared by all four of the sorted-subset donors.

The CDR3 is 14 residues long. The germline V gene has CDR1 GTSNPN and CDR2 SVGIG (reference sequence). V was pared by 7 bases and J by 2 bases, with 4 bases of the junction left unmatched. The table came from immunoSEQ multiplex PCR; TCRdb's copy has only in-frame clones and leaves some out. The table has about 1 million clones, around 75% seen once; the top ten hold about 1.5%. This chain joins TRBV30 and TRBJ2-6, with 8 bases aligning to TRBD1. Sequenced material: memory CD4+ T cells sorted from blood. As to subset: CD45RA-negative fraction. This TCR came from a man aged 18 to 35 in good health. The CDR3 protein is CAFLTGAGANVLTF. As DNA, the CDR3 is TGTGCCTTTTTGACAGGGGCTGGGGCCAACGTCCTGACTTTC.